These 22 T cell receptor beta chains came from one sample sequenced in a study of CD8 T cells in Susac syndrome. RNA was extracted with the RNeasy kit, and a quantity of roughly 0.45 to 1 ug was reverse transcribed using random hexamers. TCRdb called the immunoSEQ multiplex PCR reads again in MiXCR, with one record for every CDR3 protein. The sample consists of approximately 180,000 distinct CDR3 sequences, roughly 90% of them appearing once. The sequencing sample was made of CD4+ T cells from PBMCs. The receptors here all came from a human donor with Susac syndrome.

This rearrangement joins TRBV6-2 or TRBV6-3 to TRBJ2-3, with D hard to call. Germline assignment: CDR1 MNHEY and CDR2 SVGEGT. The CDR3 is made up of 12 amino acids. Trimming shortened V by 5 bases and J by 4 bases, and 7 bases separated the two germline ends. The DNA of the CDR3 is TGTGCCAGCAGTCCTTTGGCAGATACGCAGTATTTT. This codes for CASSPLADTQYF.

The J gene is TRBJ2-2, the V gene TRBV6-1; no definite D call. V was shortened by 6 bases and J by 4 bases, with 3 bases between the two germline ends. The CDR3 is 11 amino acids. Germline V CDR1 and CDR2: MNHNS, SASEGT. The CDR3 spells CASRITGELFF. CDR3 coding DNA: TGTGCCAGCAGAATCACCGGGGAGCTGTTTTTT.

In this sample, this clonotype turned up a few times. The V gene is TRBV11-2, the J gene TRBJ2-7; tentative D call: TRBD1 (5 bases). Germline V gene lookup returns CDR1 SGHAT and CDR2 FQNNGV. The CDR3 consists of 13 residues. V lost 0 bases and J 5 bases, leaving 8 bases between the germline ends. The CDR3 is CASSLDRGHEQYF. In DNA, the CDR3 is TGTGCCAGCAGCTTAGATAGGGGCCACGAGCAGTACTTC.

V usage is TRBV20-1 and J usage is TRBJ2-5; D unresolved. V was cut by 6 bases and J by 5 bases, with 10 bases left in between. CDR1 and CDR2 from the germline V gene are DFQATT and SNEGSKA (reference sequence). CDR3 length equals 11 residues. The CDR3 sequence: CSAPGSETQYF. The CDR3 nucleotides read TGCAGTGCCCCCGGATCCGAGACCCAGTACTTC.

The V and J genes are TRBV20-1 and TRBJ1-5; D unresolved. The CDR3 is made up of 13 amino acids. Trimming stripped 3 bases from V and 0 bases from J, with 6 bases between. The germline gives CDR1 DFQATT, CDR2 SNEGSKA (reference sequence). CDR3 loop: CSASQYSNQPQHF. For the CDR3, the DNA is TGCAGTGCTAGCCAGTATAGCAATCAGCCCCAGCATTTT.

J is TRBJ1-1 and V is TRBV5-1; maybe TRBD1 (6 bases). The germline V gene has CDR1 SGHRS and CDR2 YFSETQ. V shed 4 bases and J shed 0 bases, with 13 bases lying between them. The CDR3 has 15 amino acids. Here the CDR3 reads CASSAGQSMNTEAFF. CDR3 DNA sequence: TGCGCCAGCAGCGCCGGACAGTCAATGAACACTGAAGCTTTCTTT.

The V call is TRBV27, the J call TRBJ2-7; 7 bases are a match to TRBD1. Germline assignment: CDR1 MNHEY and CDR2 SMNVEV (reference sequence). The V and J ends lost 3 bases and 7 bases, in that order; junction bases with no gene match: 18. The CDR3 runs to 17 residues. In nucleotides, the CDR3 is TGTGCCAGCAGTTTTAGGTTCCTTGACAGGGCCACTAGGGAGCAGTACTTC. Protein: CASSFRFLDRATREQYF.

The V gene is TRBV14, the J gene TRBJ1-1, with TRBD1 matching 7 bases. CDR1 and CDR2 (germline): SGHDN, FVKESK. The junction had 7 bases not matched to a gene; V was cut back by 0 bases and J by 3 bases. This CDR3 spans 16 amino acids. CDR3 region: CASSQDWGQGDTEAFF. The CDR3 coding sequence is TGTGCCAGCAGCCAAGATTGGGGCCAGGGGGACACTGAAGCTTTCTTT.

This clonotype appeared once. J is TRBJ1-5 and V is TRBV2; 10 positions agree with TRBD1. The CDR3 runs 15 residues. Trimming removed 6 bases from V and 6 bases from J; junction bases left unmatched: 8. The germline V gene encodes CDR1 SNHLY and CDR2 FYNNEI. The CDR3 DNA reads TGTGCCAGCAGCGAGAGACAGGGGGCGTTTCAGCCCCAGCATTTT. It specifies CASSERQGAFQPQHF.

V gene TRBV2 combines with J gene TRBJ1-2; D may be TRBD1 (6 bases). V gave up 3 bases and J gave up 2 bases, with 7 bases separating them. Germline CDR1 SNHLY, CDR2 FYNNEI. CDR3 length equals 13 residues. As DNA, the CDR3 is TGTGCCAGCAGTGAGGACAGAAACTATGGCTACACCTTC. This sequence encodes CASSEDRNYGYTF.

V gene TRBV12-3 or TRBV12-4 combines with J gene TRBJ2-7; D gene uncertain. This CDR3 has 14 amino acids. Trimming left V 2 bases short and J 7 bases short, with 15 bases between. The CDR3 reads CASSLWELTWEQYF. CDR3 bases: TGTGCCAGCAGTTTATGGGAACTCACTTGGGAGCAGTACTTC.

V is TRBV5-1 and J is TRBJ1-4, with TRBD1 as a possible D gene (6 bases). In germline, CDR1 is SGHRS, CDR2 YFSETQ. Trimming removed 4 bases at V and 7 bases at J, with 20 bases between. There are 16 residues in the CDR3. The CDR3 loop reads CASSPLQGEVREKLFF. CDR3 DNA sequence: TGCGCCAGCAGCCCACTACAGGGAGAGGTTCGTGAAAAACTGTTTTTT.

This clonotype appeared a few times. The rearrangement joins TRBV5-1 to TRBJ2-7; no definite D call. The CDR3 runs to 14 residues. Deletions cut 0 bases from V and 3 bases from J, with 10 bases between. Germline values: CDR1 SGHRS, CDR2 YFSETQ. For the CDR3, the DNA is TGCGCCAGCAGCTTGGATGGGAAGGGCTACGAGCAGTACTTC. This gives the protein CASSLDGKGYEQYF.

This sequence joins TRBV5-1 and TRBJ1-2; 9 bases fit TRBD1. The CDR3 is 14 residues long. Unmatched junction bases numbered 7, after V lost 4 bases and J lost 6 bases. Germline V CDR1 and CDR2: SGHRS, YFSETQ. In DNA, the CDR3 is TGCGCCAGCAGCCTCACAGGGGGCGGCAATGGCTACACCTTC. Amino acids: CASSLTGGGNGYTF.

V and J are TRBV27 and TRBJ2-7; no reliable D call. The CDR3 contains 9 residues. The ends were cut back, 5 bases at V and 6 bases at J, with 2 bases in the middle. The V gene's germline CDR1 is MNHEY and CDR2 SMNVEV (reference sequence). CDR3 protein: CASSAEQYF. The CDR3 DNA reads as TGTGCCAGCAGTGCCGAGCAGTACTTC.

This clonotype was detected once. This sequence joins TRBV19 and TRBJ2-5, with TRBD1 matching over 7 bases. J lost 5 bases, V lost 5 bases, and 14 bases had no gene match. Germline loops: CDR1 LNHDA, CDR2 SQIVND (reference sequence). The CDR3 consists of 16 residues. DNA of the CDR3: TGTGCCAGTAGTCCGTACGGACAGGCGTCAGGGGAGACCCAGTACTTC. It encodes CASSPYGQASGETQYF.

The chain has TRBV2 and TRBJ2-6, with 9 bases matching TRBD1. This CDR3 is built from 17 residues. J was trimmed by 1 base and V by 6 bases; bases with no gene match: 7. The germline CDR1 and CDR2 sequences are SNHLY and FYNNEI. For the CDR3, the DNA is TGTGCCAGCAGCGCCGGGACAGGGCGATCTGGGGCCAACGTCCTGACTTTC. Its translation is CASSAGTGRSGANVLTF.

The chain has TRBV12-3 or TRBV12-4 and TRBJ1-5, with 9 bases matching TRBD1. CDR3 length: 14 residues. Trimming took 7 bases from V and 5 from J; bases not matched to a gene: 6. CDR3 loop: CASTRDRGDQPQHF. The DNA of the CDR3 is TGTGCCAGCACCCGAGACAGGGGGGATCAGCCCCAGCATTTT.

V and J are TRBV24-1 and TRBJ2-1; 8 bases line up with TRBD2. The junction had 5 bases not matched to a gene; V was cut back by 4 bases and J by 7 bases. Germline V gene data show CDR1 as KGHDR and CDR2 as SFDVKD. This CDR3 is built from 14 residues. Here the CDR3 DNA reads TGTGCCACCAGTGACCCGGGACTAGGGAATGAGCAGTTCTTC. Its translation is CATSDPGLGNEQFF.

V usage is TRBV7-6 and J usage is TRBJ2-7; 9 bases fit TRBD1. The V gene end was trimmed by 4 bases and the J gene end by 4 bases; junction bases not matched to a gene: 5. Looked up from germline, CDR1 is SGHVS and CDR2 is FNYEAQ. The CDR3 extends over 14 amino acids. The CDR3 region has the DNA TGTGCCAGCAGCTCAGGGACAGGGAGGTACGAGCAGTACTTC. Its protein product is CASSSGTGRYEQYF.

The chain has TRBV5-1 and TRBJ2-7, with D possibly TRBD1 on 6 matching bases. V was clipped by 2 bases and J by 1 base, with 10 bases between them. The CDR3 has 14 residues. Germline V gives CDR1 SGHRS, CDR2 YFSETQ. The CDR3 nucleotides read TGCGCCAGCAGCTTCGCAGGGGCGTCCTACGAGCAGTACTTC. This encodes CASSFAGASYEQYF.

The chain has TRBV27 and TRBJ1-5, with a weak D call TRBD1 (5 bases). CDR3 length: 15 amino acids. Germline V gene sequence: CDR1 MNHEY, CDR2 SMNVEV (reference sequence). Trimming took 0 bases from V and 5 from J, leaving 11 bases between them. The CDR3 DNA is TGTGCCAGCAGTTTATCTCGACAGTCCGATCAGCCCCAGCATTTT. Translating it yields CASSLSRQSDQPQHF.